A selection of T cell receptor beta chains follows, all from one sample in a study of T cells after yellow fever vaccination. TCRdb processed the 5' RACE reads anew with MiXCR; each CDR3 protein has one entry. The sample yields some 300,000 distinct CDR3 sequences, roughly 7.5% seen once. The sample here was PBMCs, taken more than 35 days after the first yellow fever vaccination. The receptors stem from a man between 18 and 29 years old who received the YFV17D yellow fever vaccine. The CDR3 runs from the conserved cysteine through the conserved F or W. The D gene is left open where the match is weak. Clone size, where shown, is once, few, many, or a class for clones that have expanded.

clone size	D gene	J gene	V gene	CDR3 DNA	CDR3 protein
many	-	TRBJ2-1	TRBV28	TGTGCCAGCAGTTTAATGGGGGAGGCGCAGTTCTTC	CASSLMGEAQFF
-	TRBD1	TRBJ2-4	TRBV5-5	TGTGCCAGCAGATACTGGGGCGGGACAGGGTCGGCCAAAAACATTCAGTACTTC	CASRYWGGTGSAKNIQYF
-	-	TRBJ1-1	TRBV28	TGTGCCAGCAGTTTTGTAGGGGGAACGGACACTGAAGCTTTCTTT	CASSFVGGTDTEAFF
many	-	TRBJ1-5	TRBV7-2	TGTGCCAGCAGCTTAGACGGACTGAATCAGCCCCAGCATTTT	CASSLDGLNQPQHF
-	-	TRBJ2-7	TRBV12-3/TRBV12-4	TGTGCCAGCAGTTCAGGGAACGGGAAGAACGAGCAGTACTTC	CASSSGNGKNEQYF
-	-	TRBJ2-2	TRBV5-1	TGCGCCAGCAGCTTCAACGGACCGAACACCGGGGAGCTGTTTTTT	CASSFNGPNTGELFF
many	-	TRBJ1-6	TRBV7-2	TGTGCCAGCAGCTTATACGGGGATGTGGGTTCACCCCTCCACTTT	CASSLYGDVGSPLHF
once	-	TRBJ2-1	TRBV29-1	TGCAGCCCCTCAAGCCCAGACTACAATGAGCAGTTCTTC	CSPSSPDYNEQFF
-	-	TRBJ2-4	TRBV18	TGTGCCAGCTCACCACCGTTCCGTGCTCTAGCCAAAAACATTCAGTACTTC	CASSPPFRALAKNIQYF
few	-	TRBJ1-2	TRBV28	TGTGCCAGCAGTGGGTTTTACTATGGCTACACCTTC	CASSGFYYGYTF
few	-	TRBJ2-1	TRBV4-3	TGCGCCAGCAGCCAAGAGATTTCGGGGTTGGGATCCTTCTTC	CASSQEISGLGSFF
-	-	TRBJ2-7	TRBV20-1	TGCAGTGCTCCGGTGGGGGACTACGAGCAGTACTTC	CSAPVGDYEQYF
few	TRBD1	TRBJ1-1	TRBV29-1	TGCAGCGTTGAAGCGAGGGGGCCGGTTCTTTACACTGAAGCTTTCTTT	CSVEARGPVLYTEAFF
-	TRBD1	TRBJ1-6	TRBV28	TGTGCCAGCAGTTTATCCCTTCGGGACAGGGAGGTTCGTTCACCCCTCCACTTT	CASSLSLRDREVRSPLHF
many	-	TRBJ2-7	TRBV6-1	TGTGCCAGCAGTCTCGGGCCGATGGGGTCCTACGAGCAGTACTTC	CASSLGPMGSYEQYF
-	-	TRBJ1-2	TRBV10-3	TGTGCCATCAGTGACCAGGGGATCTATGGCTACACCTTC	CAISDQGIYGYTF
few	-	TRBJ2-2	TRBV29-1	TGCAGCGTTGAATGGGGGGTGGGGGAGCTGTTTTTT	CSVEWGVGELFF
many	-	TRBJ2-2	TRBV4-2	TGTGCCAGCAGCCAAGTGGAGGGGAACACCGGGGAGCTGTTTTTT	CASSQVEGNTGELFF
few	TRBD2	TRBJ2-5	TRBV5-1	TGCGCCAGCAGCTTTGGGACTAGCGGGGAAGAGACCCAGTACTTC	CASSFGTSGEETQYF
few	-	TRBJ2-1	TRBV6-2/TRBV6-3	TGTGCCAGCAGTTCCCGCTCACAGGGACCTTCCTACAATGAGCAGTTCTTC	CASSSRSQGPSYNEQFF
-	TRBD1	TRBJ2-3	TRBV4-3	TGCGCCAGCAGCCCCGCGGCAGGGGGCCGGGCAGATACGCAGTATTTT	CASSPAAGGRADTQYF
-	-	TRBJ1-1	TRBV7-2	TGTGCCAGCAGCACCACCACAGGACGGAACACTGAAGCTTTCTTT	CASSTTTGRNTEAFF
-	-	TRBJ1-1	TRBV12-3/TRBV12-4	TGTGCCAGCAGGGCCCCCCCCGAGGGCTTGGGTGAAGCTTTCTTT	CASRAPPEGLGEAFF
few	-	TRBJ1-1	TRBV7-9	TGTGCCAGCAGCTTGATGCGACAGACAGTTGAAGCTTTCTTT	CASSLMRQTVEAFF
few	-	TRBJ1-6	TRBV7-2	TGTGCCAGCAGCTTACAACCGCGGGATTCACCCCTCCACTTT	CASSLQPRDSPLHF
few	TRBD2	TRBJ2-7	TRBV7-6	TGTGCCAGCAGCTCGGGGGGGCGAGCTCGGGGCGAGCAGTACTTC	CASSSGGRARGEQYF
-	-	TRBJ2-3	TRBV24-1	TGTGCCACCAGTGCCAGGGGTTCCGAAGATACGCAGTATTTT	CATSARGSEDTQYF
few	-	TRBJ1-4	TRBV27	TGTGCCAGCAGTTTATCGTGGAATATTGGGGAAAAACTGTTTTTT	CASSLSWNIGEKLFF
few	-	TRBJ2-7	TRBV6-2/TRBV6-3	TGTGCCAGCAGCAGGACAGCACCCTACGAGCAGTACTTC	CASSRTAPYEQYF
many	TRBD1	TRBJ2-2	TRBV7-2	TGTGCCAGCAGCTTCCGGACAGGCGTCACCGGGGAGCTGTTTTTT	CASSFRTGVTGELFF
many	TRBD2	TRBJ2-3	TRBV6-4	TGTGCCAGCAGTGATACCGGGGGGGCGGTAGATACGCAGTATTTT	CASSDTGGAVDTQYF
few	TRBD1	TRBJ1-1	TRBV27	TGTGCCAGCAGTCCACAGGGGATGAGGACTGAAGCTTTCTTT	CASSPQGMRTEAFF
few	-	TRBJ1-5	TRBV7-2	TGTGCCAGCAGCTTGAACAGACATAGCAATCAGCCCCAGCATTTT	CASSLNRHSNQPQHF
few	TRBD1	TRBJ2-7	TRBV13	TGTGCCAGCAGCTCATCCGACAGGGAGCAGCAGTACTTC	CASSSSDREQQYF
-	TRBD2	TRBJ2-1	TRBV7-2	TGTGCCAGCAGCTTAGCTCCTAGCGGGGGGCGAATCGATAGCGCGAATGAGCAGTTCTTC	CASSLAPSGGRIDSANEQFF
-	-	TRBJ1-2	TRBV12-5	TGTGCTAGTGGTTTGGTAAAGTCTTCTCGAGGCAGCCACTATGGCTACACCTTC	CASGLVKSSRGSHYGYTF
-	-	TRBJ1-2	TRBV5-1	TGCGCCAGCAGCTTGCTGGAGGGGGGATATGGCTACACCTTC	CASSLLEGGYGYTF
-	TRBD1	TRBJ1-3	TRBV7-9	TGTGCCAGCAGATCCACAGGGGTCGGAAACACCATATATTTT	CASRSTGVGNTIYF
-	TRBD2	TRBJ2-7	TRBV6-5	TGTGCCAGCTCCTTGGGGGGGGTTTCCTACGAGCAGTACTTC	CASSLGGVSYEQYF
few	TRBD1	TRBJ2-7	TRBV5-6	TGTGCCAGCAGCCCGGGGACAGCTTTGTGGGAGCAGTACTTC	CASSPGTALWEQYF
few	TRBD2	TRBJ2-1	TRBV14	TGTGCCAGCAGCCCCCGAAGGATCCGCGGGGCTAGCGGGGCGAACACCCCCTACAATGAGCAGTTCTTC	CASSPRRIRGASGANTPYNEQFF
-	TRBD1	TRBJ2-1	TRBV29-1	TGCAGCGGGGATGACAGGGGGTACTACAATGAGCAGTTCTTC	CSGDDRGYYNEQFF
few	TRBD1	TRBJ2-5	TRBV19	TGTGCCAGTAGCGGACAGGGCTGGGTTGGGACCCAGTACTTC	CASSGQGWVGTQYF
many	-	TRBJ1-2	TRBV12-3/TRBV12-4	TGTGCCAGCAGCCCAGTTGGGGCCGCGGATGGCTACACCTTC	CASSPVGAADGYTF
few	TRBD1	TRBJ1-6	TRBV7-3	TGTGCCAGCAGCCCAACCGGGACAGGCCTTAATTCACCCCTCCACTTT	CASSPTGTGLNSPLHF
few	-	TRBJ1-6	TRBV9	TGTGCCAGCAGCGTAGCACAGGGCGGTTCACCCCTCCACTTT	CASSVAQGGSPLHF
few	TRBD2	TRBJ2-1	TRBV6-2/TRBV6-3	TGTGCCAGCAGTTACGCGGGGGAGGATGAGCAGTTCTTC	CASSYAGEDEQFF
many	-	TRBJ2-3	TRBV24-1	TGTGCCACCAGTGATGGGAGCACAGATACGCAGTATTTT	CATSDGSTDTQYF
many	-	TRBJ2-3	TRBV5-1	TGCGCCAGCAGCCGAACGGCCAAAGATACGCAGTATTTT	CASSRTAKDTQYF
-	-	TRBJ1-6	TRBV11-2	TGTGCCAGCAGCCCCCGAGGAACGGGCGAGGGCAGGAATTCACCCCTCCACTTT	CASSPRGTGEGRNSPLHF
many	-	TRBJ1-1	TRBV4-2	TGTGCCAGCAGCCGGGGAGGAACGGAAAACACTGAAGCTTTCTTT	CASSRGGTENTEAFF
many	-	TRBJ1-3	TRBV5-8	TGTGCCAGCAGCTTGGACCCGAAAGGGCCGTATGGAAACACCATATATTTT	CASSLDPKGPYGNTIYF
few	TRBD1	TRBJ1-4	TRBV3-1	TGTGCCAGCAGCCTCCGGGACAGGATTACTGAGAATGAAAAACTGTTTTTT	CASSLRDRITENEKLFF
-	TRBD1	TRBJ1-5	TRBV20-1	TGCAGTGCTAGGGGGACAGGGGGCGAGGGAGGGAATCAGCCCCAGCATTTT	CSARGTGGEGGNQPQHF
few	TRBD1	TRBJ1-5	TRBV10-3	TGTGCCATCAAGTCTCACCGGGACAGGGGACGCGATCAGCCCCAGCATTTT	CAIKSHRDRGRDQPQHF
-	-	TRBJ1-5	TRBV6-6	TGTGCCAGCAGTCGACATAGCAATCAGCCCCAGCATTTT	CASSRHSNQPQHF
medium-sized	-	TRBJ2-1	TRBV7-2	TGTGCCAGCAGCTTAGATCTTAGTACCTACAATGAGCAGTTCTTC	CASSLDLSTYNEQFF